The present T cell receptor beta chain was sequenced within a study of CD8 T cells in Susac syndrome. The overall study: When blood was drawn, patients with Susac syndrome were on intravenous immunoglobulin alone, on corticosteroids, or therapy-naive.

The authors reverse transcribed roughly 0.5 to 1 ug RNA with random hexamers. TCRdb re-derived calls from the immunoSEQ multiplex PCR reads in MiXCR, one entry per CDR3 protein. Of fewer than 85,000 distinct CDR3 sequences listed, approximately 94% are singletons. From germline, CDR1 is SGHAT and CDR2 FQNNGV. The CDR3 contains 14 residues. The ends lost 1 base at V and 1 base at J; junction bases unmatched: 1. General study points: There were around 16 Susac-specific public clones in total CD8+ repertoires and a few in CD8+ TEMRA repertoires.

Bulk CD8+ and CD4+ cells came from magnetic negative isolation; CD8+ TEMRA by FACS. On this clonotype: Antigen unknown.

This sequence originates from a human donor with Susac syndrome. The chain couples TRBV11-2 to TRBJ2-7; 7 nucleotides align to TRBD2. Sample: CD8+ T cells from PBMCs. CDR3 loop: CASSLAGGSYEQYF. CDR3 DNA: TGTGCCAGCAGCTTAGCCGGGGGGTCCTACGAGCAGTACTTC.